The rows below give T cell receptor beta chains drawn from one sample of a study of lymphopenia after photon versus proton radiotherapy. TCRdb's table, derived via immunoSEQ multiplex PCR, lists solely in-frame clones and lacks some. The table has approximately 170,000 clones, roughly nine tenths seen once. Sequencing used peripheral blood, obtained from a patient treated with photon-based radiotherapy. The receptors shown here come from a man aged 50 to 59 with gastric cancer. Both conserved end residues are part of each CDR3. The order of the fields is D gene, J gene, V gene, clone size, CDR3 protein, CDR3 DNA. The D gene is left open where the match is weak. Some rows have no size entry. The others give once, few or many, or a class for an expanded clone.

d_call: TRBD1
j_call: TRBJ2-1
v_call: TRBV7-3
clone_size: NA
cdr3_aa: CASSSGTGQSEQFF
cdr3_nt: TGTGCCAGCAGCTCCGGGACAGGGCAGAGTGAGCAGTTCTTC

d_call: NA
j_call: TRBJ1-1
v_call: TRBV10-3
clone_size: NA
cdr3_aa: CAISAGGGEAFF
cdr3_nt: TGTGCCATCAGTGCCGGGGGGGGTGAAGCTTTCTTT

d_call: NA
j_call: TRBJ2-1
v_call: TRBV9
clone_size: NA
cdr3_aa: CASSVSPIKTNNEQFF
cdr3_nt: TGTGCCAGCAGCGTATCCCCGATTAAAACAAACAATGAGCAGTTCTTC

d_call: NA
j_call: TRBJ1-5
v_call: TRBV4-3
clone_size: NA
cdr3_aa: CASSPTGSGRRNQPQHF
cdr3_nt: TGCGCCAGCAGCCCTACCGGCAGCGGGAGACGAAATCAGCCCCAGCATTTT

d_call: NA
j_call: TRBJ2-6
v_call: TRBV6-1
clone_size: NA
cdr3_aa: CASSVGTVITSGANVLTF
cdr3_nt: TGTGCCAGCAGTGTCGGGACCGTCATAACTTCTGGGGCCAACGTCCTGACTTTC

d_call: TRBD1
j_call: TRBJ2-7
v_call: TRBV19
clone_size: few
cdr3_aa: CASSNPGTGSGDEQYF
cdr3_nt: TGTGCCAGTAGTAACCCCGGGACAGGGTCTGGAGACGAGCAGTACTTC

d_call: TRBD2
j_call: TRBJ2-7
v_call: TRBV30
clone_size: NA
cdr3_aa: CVGGDAPYEQYF
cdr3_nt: TGTGTTGGGGGGGACGCCCCCTACGAGCAGTACTTC

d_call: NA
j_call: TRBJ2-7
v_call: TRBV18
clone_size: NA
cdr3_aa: CASSPDIDEQYF
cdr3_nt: TGTGCCAGCTCACCAGACATAGACGAGCAGTACTTC

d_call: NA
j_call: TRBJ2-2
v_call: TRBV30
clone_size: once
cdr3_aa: CAWNKGGRNTGELFF
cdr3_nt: TGTGCCTGGAATAAAGGCGGTCGGAACACCGGGGAGCTGTTTTTT

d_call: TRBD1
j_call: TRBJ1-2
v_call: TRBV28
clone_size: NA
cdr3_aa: CATQTRDRAYGYTF
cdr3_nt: TGTGCCACCCAGACCCGGGACAGGGCCTATGGCTACACCTTC

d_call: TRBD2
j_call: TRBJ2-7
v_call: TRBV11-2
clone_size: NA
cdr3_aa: CASSPYFHGTSYGYEQYF
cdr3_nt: TGTGCCAGCAGCCCTTACTTCCACGGGACTAGTTATGGGTACGAGCAGTACTTC

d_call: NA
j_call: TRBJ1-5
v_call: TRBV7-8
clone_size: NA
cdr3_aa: CASIVEGRNSGQPQHF
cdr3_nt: TGTGCCAGCATTGTTGAGGGGCGGAATAGCGGTCAGCCCCAGCATTTT

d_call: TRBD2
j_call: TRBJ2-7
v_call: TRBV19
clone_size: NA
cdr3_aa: CASSSTSGYEQYF
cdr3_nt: TGTGCCAGTAGTAGTACTAGCGGCTACGAGCAGTACTTC

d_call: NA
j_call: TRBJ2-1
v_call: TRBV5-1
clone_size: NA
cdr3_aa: CASSLVSPDSSYNEQFF
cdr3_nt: TGCGCCAGCAGCTTGGTAAGCCCGGACAGCTCCTACAATGAGCAGTTCTTC

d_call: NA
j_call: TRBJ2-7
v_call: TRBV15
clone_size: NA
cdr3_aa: CATSRPGEGREQYF
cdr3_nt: TGTGCCACCAGCAGGCCTGGCGAGGGGCGCGAGCAGTACTTC

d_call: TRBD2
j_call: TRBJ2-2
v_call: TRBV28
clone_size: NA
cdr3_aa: CASSSPGGRTGELFF
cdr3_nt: TGTGCCAGCAGTTCTCCGGGAGGGCGGACCGGGGAGCTGTTTTTT

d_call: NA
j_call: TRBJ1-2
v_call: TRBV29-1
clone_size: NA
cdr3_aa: CSVDPGYGYTF
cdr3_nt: TGCAGCGTTGACCCAGGCTATGGCTACACCTTC

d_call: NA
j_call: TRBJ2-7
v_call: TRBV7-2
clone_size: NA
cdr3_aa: CASSVTSTGAYEQYF
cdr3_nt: TGTGCCAGCAGCGTCACATCTACAGGTGCCTACGAGCAGTACTTC

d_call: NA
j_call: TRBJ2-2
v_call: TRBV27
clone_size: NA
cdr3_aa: CASSFSTPNTGELFF
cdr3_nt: TGTGCCAGCAGTTTTTCTACCCCGAACACCGGGGAGCTGTTTTTT

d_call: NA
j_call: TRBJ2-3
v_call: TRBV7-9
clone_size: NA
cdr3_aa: CASSLARGTDTQYF
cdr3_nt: TGTGCCAGCAGCTTGGCCCGCGGCACAGATACGCAGTATTTT

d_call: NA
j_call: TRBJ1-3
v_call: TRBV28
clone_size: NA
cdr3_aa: CAISGGSGNTIYF
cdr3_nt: TGTGCCATCTCGGGGGGGAGCGGAAACACCATATATTTT

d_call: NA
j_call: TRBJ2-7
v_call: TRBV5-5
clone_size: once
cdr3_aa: CASSDPGTNTYEQYF
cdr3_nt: TGTGCCAGCAGCGATCCCGGGACGAACACCTACGAGCAGTACTTC

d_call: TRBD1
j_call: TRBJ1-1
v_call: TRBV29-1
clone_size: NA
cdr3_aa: CSVEGTGGTEAFF
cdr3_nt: TGCAGCGTTGAGGGGACAGGGGGCACTGAAGCTTTCTTT

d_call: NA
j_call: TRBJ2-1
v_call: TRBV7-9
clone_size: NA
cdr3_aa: CASSLATPEWLNEQFF
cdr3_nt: TGTGCCAGCAGCTTAGCAACCCCAGAGTGGTTAAATGAGCAGTTCTTC

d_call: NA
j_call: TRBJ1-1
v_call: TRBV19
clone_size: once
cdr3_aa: CASSIALIAEAFF
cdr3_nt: TGTGCCAGTAGTATAGCTTTAATCGCTGAAGCTTTCTTT

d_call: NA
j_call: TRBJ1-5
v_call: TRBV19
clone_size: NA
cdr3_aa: CASSIGGNSNQPQHF
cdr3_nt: TGTGCCAGTAGTATCGGGGGGAATAGCAATCAGCCCCAGCATTTT

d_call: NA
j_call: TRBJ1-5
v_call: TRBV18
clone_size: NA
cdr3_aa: CASSPDSNQPQHF
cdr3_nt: TGTGCCAGCTCACCAGATAGCAATCAGCCCCAGCATTTT

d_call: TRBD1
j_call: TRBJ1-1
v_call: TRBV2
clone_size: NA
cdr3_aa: CASDRGEEAFF
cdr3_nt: TGTGCCAGTGACAGGGGAGAAGAAGCTTTCTTT

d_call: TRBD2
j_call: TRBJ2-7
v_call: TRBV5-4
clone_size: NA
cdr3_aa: CASSPGVAGAYEQYF
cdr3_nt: TGTGCCAGCAGCCCTGGGGTAGCGGGAGCCTACGAGCAGTACTTC

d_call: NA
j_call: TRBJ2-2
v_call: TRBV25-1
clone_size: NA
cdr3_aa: CASSEPRAGTGELFF
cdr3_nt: TGTGCCAGCAGTGAACCCAGGGCAGGGACCGGGGAGCTGTTTTTT

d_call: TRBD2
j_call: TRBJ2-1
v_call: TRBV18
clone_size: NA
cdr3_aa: CASSPERGGSYNEQFF
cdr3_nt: TGTGCCAGCTCACCCGAGCGGGGAGGCTCCTACAATGAGCAGTTCTTC

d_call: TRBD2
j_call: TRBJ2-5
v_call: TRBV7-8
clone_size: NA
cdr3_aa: CASSLAALAGGKGQETQYF
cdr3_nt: TGTGCCAGCAGCTTAGCAGCTCTAGCGGGAGGTAAAGGGCAAGAGACCCAGTACTTC

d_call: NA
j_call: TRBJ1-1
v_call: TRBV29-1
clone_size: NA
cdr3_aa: CSAVRQSNTEAFF
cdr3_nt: TGCAGCGCTGTTCGGCAGTCGAACACTGAAGCTTTCTTT

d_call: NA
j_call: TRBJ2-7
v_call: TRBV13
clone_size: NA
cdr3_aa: CASIQSNRDREQYF
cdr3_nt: TGTGCCAGCATCCAATCGAACAGGGATAGGGAGCAGTACTTC

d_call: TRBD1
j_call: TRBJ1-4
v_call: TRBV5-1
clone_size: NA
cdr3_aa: CASSKIQGATNEKLFF
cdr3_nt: TGCGCCAGCAGCAAGATACAGGGGGCAACTAATGAAAAACTGTTTTTT

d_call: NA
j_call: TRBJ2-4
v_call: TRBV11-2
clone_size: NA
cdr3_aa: CASSLASRKNIQYF
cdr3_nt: TGTGCCAGCAGCTTAGCCAGCAGAAAAAACATTCAGTACTTC

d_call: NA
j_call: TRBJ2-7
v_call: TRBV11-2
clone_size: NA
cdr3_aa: CASSLVGYTIF
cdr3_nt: TGTGCCAGCAGCTTAGTCGGGTATACCATCTTC

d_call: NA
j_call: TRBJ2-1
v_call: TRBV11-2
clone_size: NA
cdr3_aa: CASSRGTGLSYNEQFF
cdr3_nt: TGTGCCAGCAGTAGGGGGACGGGACTTTCCTACAATGAGCAGTTCTTC

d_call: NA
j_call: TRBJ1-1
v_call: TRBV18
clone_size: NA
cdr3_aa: CASSPGRDTEAFF
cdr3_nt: TGTGCCAGCTCACCAGGCAGGGACACTGAAGCTTTCTTT

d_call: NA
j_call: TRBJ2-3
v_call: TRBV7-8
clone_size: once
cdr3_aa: CASSLARADTQYF
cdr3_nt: TGTGCCAGCAGCTTAGCGCGGGCTGATACGCAGTATTTT

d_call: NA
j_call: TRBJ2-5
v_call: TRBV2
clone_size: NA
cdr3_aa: CASSANSQETQYF
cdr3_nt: TGTGCCAGCAGTGCGAACTCCCAAGAGACCCAGTACTTC

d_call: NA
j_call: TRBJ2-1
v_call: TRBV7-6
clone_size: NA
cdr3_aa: CASSIDRSSYNEQFF
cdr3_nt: TGTGCCAGCAGCATCGACAGGAGCTCCTACAATGAGCAGTTCTTC

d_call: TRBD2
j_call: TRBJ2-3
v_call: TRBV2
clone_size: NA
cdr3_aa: CASATSGRASQYF
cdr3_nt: TGTGCCAGCGCCACTAGCGGGAGGGCCTCGCAGTATTTT

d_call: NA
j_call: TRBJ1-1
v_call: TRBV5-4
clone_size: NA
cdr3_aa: CASSLDTASTEAFF
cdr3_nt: TGTGCCAGCAGCTTGGACACGGCCAGCACTGAAGCTTTCTTT

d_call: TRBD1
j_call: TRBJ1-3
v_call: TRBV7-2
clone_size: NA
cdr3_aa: CASSTLRGTSGNTIYF
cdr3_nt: TGTGCCAGCAGTACCCTCAGGGGGACCTCTGGAAACACCATATATTTT

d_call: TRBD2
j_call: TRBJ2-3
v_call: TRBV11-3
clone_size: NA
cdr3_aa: CASSPGTSGSLNTQYF
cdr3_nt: TGTGCCAGCAGCCCCGGGACTAGCGGGAGTCTGAATACGCAGTATTTT

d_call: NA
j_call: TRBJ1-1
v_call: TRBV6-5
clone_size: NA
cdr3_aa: CASRGSAEAFF
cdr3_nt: TGTGCCAGCAGGGGGAGCGCTGAAGCTTTCTTT

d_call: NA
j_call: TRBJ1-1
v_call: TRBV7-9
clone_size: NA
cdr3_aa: CASSRLGETEAFF
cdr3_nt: TGTGCCAGCAGCAGACTAGGTGAAACTGAAGCTTTCTTT

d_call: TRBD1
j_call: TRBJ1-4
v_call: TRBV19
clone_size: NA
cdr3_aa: CASIDRGKNEKLFF
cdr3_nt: TGTGCCAGTATTGACAGGGGAAAAAATGAAAAACTGTTTTTT

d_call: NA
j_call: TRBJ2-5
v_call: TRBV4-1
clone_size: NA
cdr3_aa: CASSQGQRDRETQYF
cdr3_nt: TGCGCCAGCAGCCAAGGCCAGCGGGACAGGGAGACCCAGTACTTC